A selection of T cell receptor beta chains follows, all from one sample in a study of cytomegalovirus exposure and HLA in healthy donors. Libraries were prepared by immunoSEQ multiplex PCR; TCRdb keeps only in-frame clonotypes and omits some of them. The table includes 150,000 to 200,000 clones, around 75% detected once. The specimen was PBMCs. The receptors were gathered from a female donor in good health and CMV-seronegative. CDR3s include the opening cysteine and the closing phenylalanine or tryptophan. The D gene is left open where the match is weak. Some rows mark clone size as missing; the rest say once, few, many or name a class of expanded clone.

D	V	size	J	CDR3	DNA
TRBD1	TRBV18	NA	TRBJ2-3	CASSPLTGGIDTQYF	TGTGCCAGCTCACCACTGACAGGGGGCATAGATACGCAGTATTTT
NA	TRBV9	NA	TRBJ2-7	CASSPPGLGSEQYF	TGTGCCAGCAGCCCTCCGGGACTGGGCTCCGAGCAGTACTTC
NA	TRBV11-3	NA	TRBJ1-6	CASSLGQNNSPLHF	TGTGCCAGCAGCTTAGGACAGAACAATTCACCCCTCCACTTT
NA	TRBV4-1	NA	TRBJ2-3	CACSPLGGVSTDTQYF	TGCGCCTGCAGCCCCCTGGGCGGGGTGAGCACAGATACGCAGTATTTT
NA	TRBV15	NA	TRBJ2-1	CATSEGYNEQFF	TGTGCCACCAGCGAGGGCTACAATGAGCAGTTCTTC
NA	TRBV7-9	few	TRBJ2-1	CASSRESRNEQFF	TGTGCCAGCAGCCGGGAATCTCGGAATGAGCAGTTCTTC
TRBD1	TRBV5-4	once	TRBJ1-1	CASSSRDRGLNTEAFF	TGTGCCAGCAGCTCCAGGGACAGGGGACTGAACACTGAAGCTTTCTTT
NA	TRBV19	NA	TRBJ1-1	CASSRAPGVEAFF	TGTGCCAGTAGCCGAGCCCCGGGGGTTGAAGCTTTCTTT
NA	TRBV27	NA	TRBJ2-4	CASSPQVGKNIQYF	TGTGCCAGCAGCCCACAGGTGGGCAAAAACATTCAGTACTTC
TRBD1	TRBV11-3	NA	TRBJ1-2	CASSLGGQGESYGYTF	TGTGCCAGCAGCTTAGGGGGACAGGGGGAGTCCTATGGCTACACCTTC
TRBD1	TRBV5-1	NA	TRBJ2-7	CASSLAGSGGYEQYF	TGCGCCAGCAGCTTGGCCGGGTCAGGGGGCTACGAGCAGTACTTC
TRBD1	TRBV28	NA	TRBJ2-7	CASKGQGRGEQYF	TGTGCCAGCAAAGGACAGGGTCGGGGAGAGCAGTACTTC
TRBD1	TRBV7-2	NA	TRBJ1-2	CASSSTGGRSYGYTF	TGTGCCAGCAGCTCGACAGGGGGCCGTAGCTATGGCTACACCTTC
NA	TRBV2	NA	TRBJ2-4	CASSDGELAKNIQYF	TGTGCCAGCAGTGACGGGGAATTAGCCAAAAACATTCAGTACTTC
TRBD2	TRBV6-5	NA	TRBJ2-5	CASSYLGGAVTQYF	TGTGCCAGCAGTTACCTCGGGGGGGCGGTGACCCAGTACTTC
NA	TRBV5-4	NA	TRBJ2-5	CASSLAGLQETQYF	TGTGCCAGCAGCTTGGCTGGGCTCCAAGAGACCCAGTACTTC
TRBD2	TRBV9	NA	TRBJ2-3	CASSHSGRGTDTQYF	TGTGCCAGCAGCCATAGCGGGAGGGGGACAGATACGCAGTATTTT
NA	TRBV29-1	NA	TRBJ2-3	CSVEFYTDTQYF	TGCAGCGTTGAATTCTACACAGATACGCAGTATTTT
TRBD2	TRBV27	NA	TRBJ2-5	CASSLKSSGVETQYF	TGTGCCAGCAGTCTAAAGTCTAGCGGAGTAGAGACCCAGTACTTC
NA	TRBV30	NA	TRBJ1-4	CAWSTSRTNPKLFF	TGTGCCTGGAGTACTTCCAGGACAAATCCAAAACTGTTTTTT
NA	TRBV6-5	NA	TRBJ2-1	CASRSFTYNEQFF	TGTGCCAGCAGGAGCTTCACCTACAATGAGCAGTTCTTC
TRBD2	TRBV7-9	few	TRBJ2-3	CASSPGGGTQYF	TGTGCCAGCAGCCCGGGGGGAGGTACGCAGTATTTT
TRBD1	TRBV28	NA	TRBJ1-1	CASRDRTGMNTEAFF	TGTGCCAGCAGGGACAGGACAGGGATGAACACTGAAGCTTTCTTT
TRBD2	TRBV5-5	NA	TRBJ2-1	CASRGAGGPNEQFF	TGTGCCAGCAGAGGAGCGGGGGGGCCGAATGAGCAGTTCTTC
NA	TRBV30	NA	TRBJ1-2	CAWIQGVGYTF	TGTGCCTGGATACAGGGCGTGGGCTACACCTTC
NA	TRBV7-9	NA	TRBJ1-1	CASSLWSNTEAFF	TGTGCCAGCAGCCTATGGTCGAACACTGAAGCTTTCTTT
NA	TRBV9	NA	TRBJ2-2	CASSVKPQGSPNTGELFF	TGTGCCAGCAGCGTCAAGCCCCAGGGGAGTCCGAACACCGGGGAGCTGTTTTTT
TRBD2	TRBV5-1	NA	TRBJ2-7	CASSLGMGLAGGEQYF	TGCGCCAGCAGCTTGGGAATGGGACTAGCGGGAGGCGAGCAGTACTTC
TRBD2	TRBV7-2	NA	TRBJ2-3	CASSLGGRALHTDTQYF	TGTGCCAGCAGCCTAGGCGGGAGGGCCCTCCACACAGATACGCAGTATTTT
NA	TRBV6-5	NA	TRBJ2-7	CASSDNYEQYF	TGTGCCAGCAGTGACAACTACGAGCAGTACTTC
TRBD1	TRBV11-2	NA	TRBJ1-2	CASSQGQNYGYTF	TGTGCCAGCAGCCAGGGACAGAACTATGGCTACACCTTC
TRBD1	TRBV30	NA	TRBJ1-1	CAWRAGTGGFNEAFF	TGTGCCTGGAGGGCAGGGACAGGGGGATTTAATGAAGCTTTCTTT
TRBD2	TRBV4-3	NA	TRBJ2-1	CASSQGSGRTNEQFF	TGCGCCAGCAGCCAAGGAAGCGGGAGGACCAATGAGCAGTTCTTC
TRBD1	TRBV19	NA	TRBJ2-5	CASSIGTGGGETQYF	TGTGCCAGTAGTATTGGGACAGGGGGCGGTGAGACCCAGTACTTC
NA	TRBV5-6	few	TRBJ1-1	CASSHGQGGTEAFF	TGTGCCAGCAGCCACGGACAAGGGGGCACTGAAGCTTTCTTT
TRBD2	TRBV7-9	NA	TRBJ2-1	CASSPGGGRAANEQFF	TGTGCCAGCAGCCCTGGGGGGGGTAGGGCGGCCAATGAGCAGTTCTTC